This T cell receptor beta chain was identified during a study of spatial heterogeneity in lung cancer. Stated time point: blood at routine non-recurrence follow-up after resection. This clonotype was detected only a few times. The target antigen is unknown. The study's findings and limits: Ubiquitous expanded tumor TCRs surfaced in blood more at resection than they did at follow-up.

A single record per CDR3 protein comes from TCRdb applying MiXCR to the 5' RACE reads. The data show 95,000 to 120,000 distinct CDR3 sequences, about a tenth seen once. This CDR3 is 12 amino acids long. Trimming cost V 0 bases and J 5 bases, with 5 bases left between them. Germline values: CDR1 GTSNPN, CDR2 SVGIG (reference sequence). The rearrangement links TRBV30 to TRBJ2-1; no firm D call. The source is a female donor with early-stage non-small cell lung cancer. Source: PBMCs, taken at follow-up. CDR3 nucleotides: TGTGCCTGGAGTGTCTTTGACAATGAGCAGTTCTTC. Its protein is CAWSVFDNEQFF.